The rows below give T cell receptor beta chains drawn from one sample of a study of T cells in narcolepsy. Data came from immunoSEQ multiplex PCR; TCRdb stores just in-frame clones and leaves some out. The table records about 30,000 clones, about four fifths of them present only once. Sequenced: CD45RA- memory CD4+ T cells from PBMCs. These receptors were taken from a human donor with narcolepsy. Each CDR3 is given with its conserved first and last residue. The D gene is left open where the match is weak. A clone size is listed for some rows: how often the clone was seen (once, few, many), or a class if it is expanded.

j_call,d_call,clone_size,v_call,cdr3_nt,cdr3_aa
TRBJ2-1,-,-,TRBV29-1,TGCAGCGTTGAACCCCGCGGGTACAATGAGCAGTTCTTC,CSVEPRGYNEQFF
TRBJ1-1,TRBD1,-,TRBV11-3,TGTGCCAGCAGCGGGGACAGGGGGAGAACTGAAGCTTTCTTT,CASSGDRGRTEAFF
TRBJ1-1,TRBD1,-,TRBV4-3,TGCGCCAGCAGCCTAAACAGGGGGATAAGCACTGAAGCTTTCTTT,CASSLNRGISTEAFF
TRBJ1-1,-,once,TRBV5-1,TGCGCCAGCAGCCCAGGACAGTTTTTGAACACTGAAGCTTTCTTT,CASSPGQFLNTEAFF
TRBJ1-2,-,-,TRBV27,TGTGCCAGCAGCTTCAACGGGGGAGCCAACTATGGCTACACCTTC,CASSFNGGANYGYTF
TRBJ2-4,-,-,TRBV9,TGTGCCAGCAGCGGCGAAGGGGCCAAAAACATTCAGTACTTC,CASSGEGAKNIQYF
TRBJ1-2,TRBD1,-,TRBV28,TGTGCCAGCAGTTCCCCAATGGTGACAGGGGTTAACTATGGCTACACCTTC,CASSSPMVTGVNYGYTF
TRBJ1-2,TRBD1,-,TRBV7-9,TGTGCCAGCAGCCCTATGACAGGGTGGGGCTACACCTTC,CASSPMTGWGYTF
TRBJ1-1,TRBD1,-,TRBV30,TGTGCCTGGAAGGGGACAGGGCGGAATATTGAAGCTTTCTTT,CAWKGTGRNIEAFF
TRBJ1-1,-,-,TRBV5-1,TGCGCCAGCAGCTTGGGTGGGTTTGAAGCTTTCTTT,CASSLGGFEAFF
TRBJ1-2,TRBD1,-,TRBV14,TGTGCCAGCAGCCCTCAAGGGACAGGGCCCAGGGACTATGGCTACACCTTC,CASSPQGTGPRDYGYTF
TRBJ1-5,-,-,TRBV28,TGTGCCAGCAGCAACTGGGCCCCAGGGGACTTGAGCAATCAGCCCCAGCATTTT,CASSNWAPGDLSNQPQHF
TRBJ2-3,-,-,TRBV5-5,TGTGCCAGCAGCTATACCGGTCTGGGATTCACAGATACGCAGTATTTT,CASSYTGLGFTDTQYF
TRBJ1-4,TRBD1,-,TRBV19,TGTGCCAGTAGTATGGACAGGGACCAGGGCGAAAAACTGTTTTTT,CASSMDRDQGEKLFF
TRBJ2-7,-,-,TRBV18,TGTGCCAGCTCACTTAAGGGTAGACACGAGCAGTACTTC,CASSLKGRHEQYF
TRBJ1-3,TRBD1,-,TRBV15,TGTGCCACCAGCAGGGACAGGAACTCTGGAAACACCATATATTTT,CATSRDRNSGNTIYF
TRBJ1-2,-,-,TRBV7-2,TGTGCCAGCAGCTTAGGTCCGAAAAACTATGGCTACACCTTC,CASSLGPKNYGYTF
TRBJ2-4,TRBD1,-,TRBV28,TGTGCCAGCAGCCATCAGGACAGGGCGTGGGCCAAAAACATTCAGTACTTC,CASSHQDRAWAKNIQYF
TRBJ2-2,-,few,TRBV19,TGTGCCAGTAGTATCCAGGGACGGGGGACCGGGGAGCTGTTTTTT,CASSIQGRGTGELFF
TRBJ2-7,TRBD1,once,TRBV28,TGTGCCAGCAGCCCACAGGGGACAGCCTACGAGCAGTACTTC,CASSPQGTAYEQYF
TRBJ1-1,-,-,TRBV10-3,TGTGCCATCAGTGAGTCGGGGAGGGGGAAGGGAATGAACACTGAAGCTTTCTTT,CAISESGRGKGMNTEAFF
TRBJ2-5,TRBD2,-,TRBV4-3,TGCGCCAGCAGCCAAGAATGGGTTAGCGGGGGGCCGGGAGAGACCCAGTACTTC,CASSQEWVSGGPGETQYF
TRBJ1-1,-,-,TRBV29-1,TGCAGCGTCCACGTAAGTACTGGCACTGAAGCTTTCTTT,CSVHVSTGTEAFF
TRBJ2-7,-,-,TRBV19,TGTGCCAGTAGTTTCCGAGCGGGCGAGCAGTACTTC,CASSFRAGEQYF
TRBJ1-2,TRBD1,-,TRBV7-6,TGTGCCAGCAGCACCCGGGACAGGGGACGGGGCTACACCTTC,CASSTRDRGRGYTF
TRBJ2-5,-,once,TRBV14,TGTGCCAGCAGCCAGATTGAGACCCAGTACTTC,CASSQIETQYF
TRBJ2-7,-,-,TRBV5-5,TGTGCCAGCAGCTTGGGACAGGACCAAGGCTACGAGCAGTACTTC,CASSLGQDQGYEQYF
TRBJ2-5,TRBD1,-,TRBV5-1,TGCGCCAGCAGCTTAGACAGGGTTGGAGAGACCCAGTACTTC,CASSLDRVGETQYF
TRBJ2-5,-,-,TRBV15,TGTGCCACCAGCAGAGATAAACTTGCGGAGACCCAGTACTTC,CATSRDKLAETQYF
TRBJ2-7,TRBD1,-,TRBV6-6,TGTGCCAGCAGTTACTCGGGACAGGGTGGGTACGAGCAGTACTTC,CASSYSGQGGYEQYF
TRBJ1-1,TRBD1,-,TRBV2,TGTGCCAGTGGGACAGGGGGCCTTGAAGCTTTCTTT,CASGTGGLEAFF
TRBJ1-1,-,once,TRBV7-9,TGTGCCAGCAGCCCCAGGGATCTTGCGAACACTGAAGCTTTCTTT,CASSPRDLANTEAFF
TRBJ1-5,-,-,TRBV6-6,TGTGCCAGCAGTTACAGCGGCAGCAATCAGCCCCAGCATTTT,CASSYSGSNQPQHF
TRBJ1-2,-,-,TRBV19,TGTGCCAGTACCTTCCCATGGGGGGGACGGGGGATGGATGGCTACACCTTC,CASTFPWGGRGMDGYTF
TRBJ1-2,-,-,TRBV11-2,TGTGCCAGCAGCCCTCGCCGAGGTTCATCTTTCGGCTACACCTTC,CASSPRRGSSFGYTF
TRBJ2-5,TRBD1,-,TRBV6-6,TGTGCCAGCAGTCTTCGGCAGGGGGCGAAGACCCAGTACTTC,CASSLRQGAKTQYF
TRBJ1-5,-,-,TRBV2,TGTGCCAGCAGCTTAGGGACACCGTTGGGGCCCCAGCATTTT,CASSLGTPLGPQHF
TRBJ1-2,-,-,TRBV4-2,TGTGCCAGCAGCTTGGGTCAGGATTATGGCTACACCTTC,CASSLGQDYGYTF
TRBJ1-1,-,-,TRBV5-6,TGTGCCAGCAGCTCGGACGGGGGTGGCACTGAAGCTTTCTTT,CASSSDGGGTEAFF